These 14 T cell receptor beta chains originate from one sample sequenced in a study of control samples from healthy donors and cancer patients. Repertoires were generated with immunoSEQ multiplex PCR, while TCRdb's copy carries only in-frame clones and drops some. This table has around 20,000 clones, around 83% appearing once. The sample was PBMCs. The receptors originated from a man at least 80 years old with head and neck cancer.

This chain connects TRBV28 to TRBJ2-3, with a tentative D call TRBD2 (5 bases). CDR3 length: 15 residues. Trimming removed 2 bases from V and 0 bases from J, with 9 bases in between. Germline assignment: CDR1 MDHEN and CDR2 SYDVKM. CDR3 residues: CASSLGGWSTDTQYF. The CDR3 bases are TGTGCCAGCAGTTTAGGCGGGTGGAGCACAGATACGCAGTATTTT.

The chain uses TRBV18 and TRBJ1-4; TRBD1 matches 12 bases. CDR3 length: 17 amino acids. V trimming: 3 bases; J trimming: 0 bases; junction bases outside the gene matches: 2. Germline values: CDR1 KGHSH, CDR2 LQKENI. CDR3 bases: TGTGCCAGCTCACCGGGACAGGGGGCGTCAACTAATGAAAAACTGTTTTTT. It specifies CASSPGQGASTNEKLFF.

The CDR3 loop is CASSQELQGAGETQYF. The CDR3 nucleotides read TGTGCCAGCTCACAAGAGCTCCAGGGGGCGGGAGAGACCCAGTACTTC. This chain connects TRBV18 to TRBJ2-5, with 8 bases aligning to TRBD1. The length of the CDR3 is 16 residues. Per germline, CDR1 KGHSH and CDR2 LQKENI. V shed 4 bases, J shed 4 bases, and the junction held 11 bases outside the gene matches.

This sequence joins TRBV7-2 and TRBJ2-1; possibly TRBD1 for D (5 bases). Germline V gives CDR1 SGHTA, CDR2 FQGNSA. This CDR3 has 15 residues. Trimming stripped 2 bases from V and 0 bases from J, with 8 bases between. This CDR3 reads CASSLMGLSYNEQFF. CDR3 nucleotide sequence: TGTGCCAGCAGCTTAATGGGGCTCTCCTACAATGAGCAGTTCTTC. Together with reference TRBV7-2 and TRBJ2-1, the CDR3 gives the full variable domain: GAGVSQSPSNKVTEKGKDVELRCDPISGHTALYWYRQSLGQGLEFLIYFQGNSAPDKSGLPSDRFSAERTGGSVSTLTIQRTQQEDSAVYLCASSLMGLSYNEQFFGPGTRLTVL.

The V gene is TRBV6-5, the J gene TRBJ1-3; D not certain. Germline CDR1 is MNHEY and CDR2 is SVGAGI. The V gene lost 1 base and the J gene lost 4 bases, with 5 bases spanning the gap. The CDR3 is made up of 13 amino acids. CDR3 residues: CASSYLQGNTIYF. The CDR3 DNA is TGTGCCAGCAGTTACTTGCAAGGAAACACCATATATTTT.

V and J are TRBV4-1 and TRBJ2-7; 13 nucleotides line up with TRBD2. From germline, CDR1 is MGHRA and CDR2 YSYEKL. This CDR3 contains 15 residues. J was trimmed by 4 bases and V by 1 base; bases with no gene match: 1. The CDR3 loop is CASSQVTSGGYEQYF. CDR3 sequence (DNA): TGCGCCAGCAGCCAAGTGACTAGCGGGGGGTACGAGCAGTACTTC.

CDR3 in amino acids: CASISGEGGLSYSGNTIYF. CDR3 in DNA: TGTGCCAGCATCAGCGGGGAGGGCGGCCTAAGCTACTCTGGAAACACCATATATTTT. The V call is TRBV7-2, the J call TRBJ1-3; D gene uncertain. Germline lookup yields CDR1 SGHTA and CDR2 FQGNSA. CDR3 size: 19 residues. V was trimmed by 7 bases and J by 0 bases, leaving 25 bases between them.

To note about this clone: In the same sample, other DNA sequences code for this CDR3. The chain links TRBV19 to TRBJ2-7; 10 bases are shared with TRBD2. The CDR3 extends over 16 amino acids. Trimming cost V 6 bases and J 0 bases; bases outside gene matches: 8. Germline CDR1 and CDR2: LNHDA and SQIVND (reference sequence). The CDR3 coding sequence is TGTGCCAGTAGCATGGGAACTAGCGGGACCTCCTACGAGCAGTACTTC. As protein: CASSMGTSGTSYEQYF. Complete variable domain (other parts from reference TRBV19 and TRBJ2-7): DGGITQSPKYLFRKEGQNVTLSCEQNLNHDAMYWYRQDPGQGLRLIYYSQIVNDFQKGDIAEGYSVSREKKESFPLTVTSAQKNPTAFYLCASSMGTSGTSYEQYFGPGTRLTVT.

The chain has TRBV18 and TRBJ2-5; the match to TRBD1 covers 8 bases. V lost 6 bases to trimming and J lost 2 bases; unmatched junction nucleotides: 17. Germline V CDR1 and CDR2: KGHSH, LQKENI. The CDR3 loop spans 18 amino acids. CDR3: CASSPPLGGWDRQETQYF. CDR3 DNA: TGTGCCAGCTCCCCCCCATTGGGAGGCTGGGACAGGCAAGAGACCCAGTACTTC.

This clone was observed once. The V and J genes are TRBV7-2 and TRBJ2-5; D might be TRBD1 (5 bases). V lost 2 bases and J lost 9, with 13 bases in between. The CDR3 has 13 amino acids. Per the germline V gene, CDR1 is SGHTA and CDR2 is FQGNSA. The CDR3 DNA follows: TGTGCCAGCAGCTTATCCCCTTTAGGGGCCCAGTACTTC. Translated, it gives CASSLSPLGAQYF.

This chain links TRBV7-8 with TRBJ2-1; possible D gene TRBD1, 6 bases. V was trimmed by 1 base and J by 0 bases, leaving 13 bases between them. Germline CDR1 SGHVS, CDR2 FQNEAQ. There are 17 residues in the CDR3. The CDR3 protein is CASSLEVGASSYNEQFF. CDR3 sequence (DNA): TGTGCCAGCAGCTTAGAAGTGGGGGCCAGCTCCTACAATGAGCAGTTCTTC.

The chain couples TRBV11-1 to TRBJ1-4; weak D call: TRBD1 (5 bases). The V gene lost 1 base and the J gene lost 12 bases, with 18 bases spanning the gap. This CDR3 comprises 15 residues. Germline values: CDR1 SGHAT, CDR2 FQDESV (reference sequence). CDR3 sequence reads: CASSLGQLTTEELFF. Written as DNA, the CDR3 is TGTGCCAGCAGCTTAGGACAGCTAACGACGGAGGAACTGTTTTTT.

The chain recombines TRBV7-9 with TRBJ2-1; D possibly corresponds to TRBD1 (6 bases). The CDR3 is 14 residues long. Germline values: CDR1 SEHNR, CDR2 FQNEAQ (reference sequence). V shed 6 bases and J shed 2 bases, with 11 bases lying between them. Here the CDR3 reads CASSHRDTYNEQFF. CDR3 DNA: TGTGCCAGCAGTCACAGGGATACCTACAATGAGCAGTTCTTC. Variable domain in full (rest from reference TRBV7-9 and TRBJ2-1): DTGVSQNPRHKITKRGQNVTFRCDPISEHNRLYWYRQTLGQGPEFLTYFQNEAQLEKSRLLSDRFSAERPKGSFSTLEIQRTEQGDSAMYLCASSHRDTYNEQFFGPGTRLTVL.

V is TRBV4-1 and J is TRBJ2-7; tentatively, D is TRBD1 or TRBD2 (6 bases each). The V end was cut by 1 base, the J end by 5 bases, with 12 bases between. This CDR3 has 14 amino acids. CDR1 and CDR2 (germline): MGHRA, YSYEKL. CDR3 coding DNA: TGCGCCAGCAGCCAAGGGGGGGCGATGAACGAGCAGTACTTC. Protein: CASSQGGAMNEQYF.